The T cell receptor beta chain described here comes from a study of blood T cell repertoires in COVID-19. In the authors' workflow: Scientists estimated how many nucleated cells there were by amplifying reference gene primers. Only in-frame clones appear in the TCRdb table, and some are missing; sequencing was by immunoSEQ multiplex PCR. V and J calls and clone size are copied from that table; D and trimming were computed from the DNA. The repertoire includes 220,000 or so clones, 84% of them detected once, and about 20% sits in the top ten. Between the trimmed V and J ends, which lost 4 bases and 4 bases, there was a span of 16 bases. Germline CDR1 reads LNHDA; CDR2 reads SQIVND (reference sequence). The CDR3 totals 16 residues.

Sequencing used peripheral blood. This clonotype originated in a man aged 25 to 40 with active or convalescent COVID-19. V is TRBV19 and J is TRBJ2-2; tentative D call: TRBD1 (6 bases). The CDR3 sequence: CASSTLTGSGTGELFF. In DNA form, the CDR3 reads TGTGCCAGTAGTACACTTACAGGGTCGGGCACCGGGGAGCTGTTTTTT.